These T cell receptor beta chains were read from a single sample in a study of response to subunit inactivated influenza vaccine. TCRdb re-analysed the RT-PCR reads in MiXCR, keeping a single row per CDR3 protein. In the table there are over 400,000 distinct CDR3 sequences, around 13% of which are singletons. The material was PBMCs from blood, obtained more than 35 days after vaccination. Every receptor here comes from a man aged 45-65 years who received an inactivated influenza vaccine. CDR3s include the opening cysteine and the closing phenylalanine or tryptophan. Each record gives: CDR3 protein, J gene, V gene.

cdr3_aa: CASSLALQGGNEQFF
j_call: TRBJ2-1
v_call: TRBV5-1

cdr3_aa: CSATTTALSEQFF
j_call: TRBJ2-1
v_call: TRBV20-1

cdr3_aa: CASRPHSYNSPLHF
j_call: TRBJ1-6
v_call: TRBV28

cdr3_aa: CATSDFRGYEQYF
j_call: TRBJ2-7
v_call: TRBV24-1

cdr3_aa: CSARDTGGSNTQYF
j_call: TRBJ2-3
v_call: TRBV20-1

cdr3_aa: CASSLASGEGYEQYF
j_call: TRBJ2-7
v_call: TRBV12-3/TRBV12-4

cdr3_aa: CASSDLAGMAQYF
j_call: TRBJ2-3
v_call: TRBV2

cdr3_aa: CASSQVGAAKLFF
j_call: TRBJ1-4
v_call: TRBV4-1

cdr3_aa: CASSSGTGPLSGANVLTF
j_call: TRBJ2-6
v_call: TRBV11-1

cdr3_aa: CASSLPVVRDSYEQYF
j_call: TRBJ2-7
v_call: TRBV11-2

cdr3_aa: CASSLVAGGDTDTQYF
j_call: TRBJ2-3
v_call: TRBV5-1

cdr3_aa: CASSISRDWGNEQFF
j_call: TRBJ2-1
v_call: TRBV7-3

cdr3_aa: CASSDPRGRYQPQHF
j_call: TRBJ1-5
v_call: TRBV7-2

cdr3_aa: CASSILAGGRKNEQFF
j_call: TRBJ2-1
v_call: TRBV7-2

cdr3_aa: CASSSGASWWADTQYF
j_call: TRBJ2-3
v_call: TRBV11-2